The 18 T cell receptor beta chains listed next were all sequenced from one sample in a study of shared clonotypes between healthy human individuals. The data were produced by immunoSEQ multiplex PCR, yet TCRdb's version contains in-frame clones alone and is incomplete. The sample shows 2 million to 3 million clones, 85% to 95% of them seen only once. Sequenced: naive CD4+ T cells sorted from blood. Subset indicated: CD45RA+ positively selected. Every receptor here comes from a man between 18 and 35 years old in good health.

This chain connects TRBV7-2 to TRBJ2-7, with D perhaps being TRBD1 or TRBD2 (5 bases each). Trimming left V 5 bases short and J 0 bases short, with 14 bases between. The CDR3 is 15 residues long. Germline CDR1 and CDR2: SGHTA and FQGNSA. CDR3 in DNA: TGTGCCAGCAGCCCACTGGGGGTCCTCTCCTACGAGCAGTACTTC. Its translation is CASSPLGVLSYEQYF. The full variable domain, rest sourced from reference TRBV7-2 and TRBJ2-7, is GAGVSQSPSNKVTEKGKDVELRCDPISGHTALYWYRQSLGQGLEFLIYFQGNSAPDKSGLPSDRFSAERTGGSVSTLTIQRTQQEDSAVYLCASSPLGVLSYEQYFGPGTRLTVT.

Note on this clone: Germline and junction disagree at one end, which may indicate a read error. CDR3 loop: CASSLGVGDRAYNEQFF. The DNA for the CDR3 is TGTGCTAGCAGCTTGGGAGTAGGGGACAGAGCCTACAATGAGCAGTTCTTC. This chain connects TRBV7-7 to TRBJ2-1; 7 nucleotides line up with TRBD1. This CDR3 region has 17 residues. Germline CDR1 reads SSHAT; CDR2 reads FNYEAQ (reference sequence).

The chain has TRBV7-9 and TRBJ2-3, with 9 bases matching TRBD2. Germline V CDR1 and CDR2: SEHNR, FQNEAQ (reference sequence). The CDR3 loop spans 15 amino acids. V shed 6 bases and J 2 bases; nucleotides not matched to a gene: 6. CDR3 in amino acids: CASRPTSGPTDTQYF. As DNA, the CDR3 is TGTGCCAGCAGGCCTACTAGCGGGCCCACAGATACGCAGTATTTT.

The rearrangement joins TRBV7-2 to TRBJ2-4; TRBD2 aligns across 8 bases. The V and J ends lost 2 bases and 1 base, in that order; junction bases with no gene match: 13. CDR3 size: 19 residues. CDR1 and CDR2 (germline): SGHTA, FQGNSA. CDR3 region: CASSLNLAGRGFAKNIQYF. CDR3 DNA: TGTGCCAGCAGCTTAAACCTAGCGGGCCGCGGGTTCGCCAAAAACATTCAGTACTTC.

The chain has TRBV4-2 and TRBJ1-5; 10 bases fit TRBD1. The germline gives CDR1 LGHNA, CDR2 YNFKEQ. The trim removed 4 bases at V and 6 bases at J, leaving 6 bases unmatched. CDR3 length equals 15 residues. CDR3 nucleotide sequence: TGTGCCAGCAGCCCCGGGACAGGGGATAGTCAGCCCCAGCATTTT. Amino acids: CASSPGTGDSQPQHF.

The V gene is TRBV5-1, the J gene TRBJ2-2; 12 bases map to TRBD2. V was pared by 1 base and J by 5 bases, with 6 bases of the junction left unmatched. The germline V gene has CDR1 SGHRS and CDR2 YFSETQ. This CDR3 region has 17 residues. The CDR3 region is CASSLYGTSGWTGELFF. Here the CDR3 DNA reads TGCGCCAGCAGCTTGTATGGGACTAGCGGGTGGACCGGGGAGCTGTTTTTT.

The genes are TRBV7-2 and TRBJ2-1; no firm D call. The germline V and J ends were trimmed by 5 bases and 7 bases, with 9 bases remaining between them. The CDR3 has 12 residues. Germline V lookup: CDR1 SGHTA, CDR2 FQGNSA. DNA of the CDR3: TGTGCCAGCAGCCCTTTTGGAAATGAGCAGTTCTTC. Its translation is CASSPFGNEQFF.

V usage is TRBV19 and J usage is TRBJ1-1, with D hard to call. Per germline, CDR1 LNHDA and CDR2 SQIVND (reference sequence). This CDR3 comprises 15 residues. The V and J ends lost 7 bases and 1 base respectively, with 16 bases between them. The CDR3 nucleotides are TGTGCCAGTATCGGCAGAAAAACGAAGAACACTGAAGCTTTCTTT. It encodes CASIGRKTKNTEAFF.

CDR3 loop: CASSPLGGAPNTEAFF. In nucleotides, the CDR3 is TGTGCCAGCAGTCCCCTCGGGGGGGCGCCGAACACTGAAGCTTTCTTT. The genes are TRBV27 and TRBJ1-1; the D gene is possibly TRBD1 (6 bases). The V end lost 5 bases, the J end lost 1 base, and 17 bases lay between the germline ends. Looked up from germline, CDR1 is MNHEY and CDR2 is SMNVEV (reference sequence). The CDR3 is made up of 16 amino acids.

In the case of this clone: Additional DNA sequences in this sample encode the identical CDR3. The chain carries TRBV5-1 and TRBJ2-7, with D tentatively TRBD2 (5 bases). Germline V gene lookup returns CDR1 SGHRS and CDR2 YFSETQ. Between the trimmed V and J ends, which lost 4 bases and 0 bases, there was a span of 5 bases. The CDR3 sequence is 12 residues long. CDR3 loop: CASSRDSYEQYF. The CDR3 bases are TGCGCCAGCAGCCGGGACTCCTACGAGCAGTACTTC.

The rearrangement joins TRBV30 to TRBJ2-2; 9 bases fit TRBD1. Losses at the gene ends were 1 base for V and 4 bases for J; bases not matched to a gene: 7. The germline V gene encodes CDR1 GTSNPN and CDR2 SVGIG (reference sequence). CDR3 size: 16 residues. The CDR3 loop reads CAWSGLTGGITGELFF. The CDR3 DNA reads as TGTGCCTGGAGTGGATTGACAGGGGGGATCACCGGGGAGCTGTTTTTT.

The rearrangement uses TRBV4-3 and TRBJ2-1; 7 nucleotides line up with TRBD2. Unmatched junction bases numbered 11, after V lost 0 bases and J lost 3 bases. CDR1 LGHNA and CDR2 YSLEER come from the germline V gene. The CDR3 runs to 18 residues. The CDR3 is CASSQDLASGVLYNEQFF. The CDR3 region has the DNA TGCGCCAGCAGCCAAGATCTGGCCAGCGGGGTCCTCTACAATGAGCAGTTCTTC.

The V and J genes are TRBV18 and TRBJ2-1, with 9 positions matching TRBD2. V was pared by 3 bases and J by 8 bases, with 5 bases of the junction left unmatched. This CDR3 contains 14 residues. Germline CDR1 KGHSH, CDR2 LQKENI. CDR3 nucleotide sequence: TGTGCCAGCTCACCGGGAAGCGGGGGGCATGAGCAGTTCTTC. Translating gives CASSPGSGGHEQFF. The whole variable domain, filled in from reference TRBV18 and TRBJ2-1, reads NAGVMQNPRHLVRRRGQEARLRCSPMKGHSHVYWYRQLPEEGLKFMVYLQKENIIDESGMPKERFSAEFPKEGPSILRIQQVVRGDSAAYFCASSPGSGGHEQFFGPGTRLTVL.

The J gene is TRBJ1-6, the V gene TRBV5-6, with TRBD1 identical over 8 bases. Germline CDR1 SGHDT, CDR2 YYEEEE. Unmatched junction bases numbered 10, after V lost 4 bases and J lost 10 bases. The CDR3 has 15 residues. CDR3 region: CASSDRTGHRSPLHF. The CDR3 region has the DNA TGTGCCAGCAGCGACCGGACAGGGCACAGGTCACCCCTCCACTTT.

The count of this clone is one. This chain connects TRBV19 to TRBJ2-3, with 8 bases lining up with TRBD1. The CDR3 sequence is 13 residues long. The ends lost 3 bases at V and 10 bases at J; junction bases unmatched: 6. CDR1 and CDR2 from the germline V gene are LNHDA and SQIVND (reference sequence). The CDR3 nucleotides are TGTGCCAGTAGTATTGGTGGACAGGGTCCGCAGTATTTT. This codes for CASSIGGQGPQYF.

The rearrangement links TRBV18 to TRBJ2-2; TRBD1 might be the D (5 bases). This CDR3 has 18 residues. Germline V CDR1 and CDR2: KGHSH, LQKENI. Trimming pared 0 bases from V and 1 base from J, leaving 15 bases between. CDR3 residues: CASSPPQSPGRNTGELFF. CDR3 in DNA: TGTGCCAGCTCACCACCTCAGTCCCCAGGGCGGAACACCGGGGAGCTGTTTTTT.

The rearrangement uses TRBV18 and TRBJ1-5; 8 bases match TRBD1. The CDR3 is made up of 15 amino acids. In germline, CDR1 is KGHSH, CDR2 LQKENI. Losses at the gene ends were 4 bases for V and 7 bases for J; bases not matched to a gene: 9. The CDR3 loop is CASSHWTGLEQPQHF. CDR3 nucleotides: TGTGCCAGCTCACACTGGACAGGGTTGGAACAGCCCCAGCATTTT.

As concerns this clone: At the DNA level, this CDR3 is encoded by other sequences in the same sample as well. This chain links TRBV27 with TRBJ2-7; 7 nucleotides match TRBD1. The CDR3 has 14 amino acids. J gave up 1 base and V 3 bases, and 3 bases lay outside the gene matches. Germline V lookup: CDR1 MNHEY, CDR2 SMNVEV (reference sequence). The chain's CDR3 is CASSFSRGSYEQYF. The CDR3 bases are TGTGCCAGCAGTTTTAGCAGGGGGTCCTACGAGCAGTACTTC.